The 29 T cell receptor beta chains below were found in one sample sequenced in a study of OX40 agonist ivuxolimab in advanced cancers. The library relied on the immunoSEQ multiplex PCR assay. Not all clones reach the TCRdb copy of this immuneACCESS table, which keeps in-frame sequences only. Checked studies attribute under half of the gap to unresolved V genes and leave the rest unexplained. A total of almost 80,000 clones appear in this sample, around 90% of them only once. Jointly, the top ten make up around 0.26% of the sample. Material: CD4+ or CD8+ T cells sorted from blood, obtained in a trial of the OX40 agonist ivuxolimab. The source is an adult with an advanced solid tumor such as melanoma, head and neck, liver or kidney cancer.

This chain links TRBV5-6 with TRBJ2-3; D call uncertain. The CDR3 spans 13 residues. Trimming took off 7 bases at V and 1 base at J, with 10 bases between the two ends. CDR1 and CDR2 from the germline V gene are SGHDT and YYEEEE. CDR3 coding DNA: TGTGCCAGCTGCCTTCAAGGCACAGATACGCAGTATTTT. It yields the protein CASCLQGTDTQYF.

This chain joins TRBV18 and TRBJ2-2; D not certain. CDR1 and CDR2 (germline): KGHSH, LQKENI. The germline V and J ends were trimmed by 0 bases and 5 bases, with 22 bases remaining between them. This CDR3 has 19 residues. CDR3 coding DNA: TGTGCCAGCTCACCACCTAATGCGCTACCGGGCATGGGGACCGGGGAGCTGTTTTTT. Its translation: CASSPPNALPGMGTGELFF.

The chain couples TRBV7-9 to TRBJ2-7; the D gene is possibly TRBD2 (6 bases). CDR1 and CDR2 (germline): SEHNR, FQNEAQ (reference sequence). The CDR3 loop spans 14 amino acids. Trimming removed 1 base at V and 3 bases at J, with 10 bases between. The CDR3 region is CASSLVGGDYEQYF. The CDR3 bases are TGTGCCAGCAGCTTAGTAGGCGGGGACTACGAGCAGTACTTC. Variable domain in full (rest from reference TRBV7-9 and TRBJ2-7): DTGVSQNPRHKITKRGQNVTFRCDPISEHNRLYWYRQTLGQGPEFLTYFQNEAQLEKSRLLSDRFSAERPKGSFSTLEIQRTEQGDSAMYLCASSLVGGDYEQYFGPGTRLTVT.

The CDR3 DNA is TGCGCCAGCAGCTTGGGGGATTATAGGTTTGACGAGCAGTACTTC. Its protein is CASSLGDYRFDEQYF. The chain links TRBV5-1 to TRBJ2-7; D not resolved. This CDR3 is built from 15 residues. Germline V lookup: CDR1 SGHRS, CDR2 YFSETQ. Trimming took 0 bases from V and 5 from J, leaving 15 bases between them.

This chain uses TRBV4-3 with TRBJ2-1; 11 bases agree with TRBD1. The V and J ends lost 0 bases and 9 bases, in that order; junction bases with no gene match: 10. This CDR3 has 17 residues. Germline V gene data show CDR1 as LGHNA and CDR2 as YSLEER. This CDR3 is CASSQEGQGALGGEQFF. The CDR3 DNA reads TGCGCCAGCAGCCAAGAAGGACAGGGGGCGTTAGGTGGTGAGCAGTTCTTC.

The V gene is TRBV18, the J gene TRBJ2-2; 8 positions match TRBD1. After removal of 5 bases from V and 6 bases from J, the junction contained 5 bases not matched to a gene. The CDR3 runs 14 residues. Per germline, CDR1 KGHSH and CDR2 LQKENI. CDR3 coding DNA: TGTGCCAGCTCATCGGACAGGGCGGCCGGGGAGCTGTTTTTT. Translating it yields CASSSDRAAGELFF.

This clone was seen once. The V gene is TRBV6-1, the J gene TRBJ2-3; a weak D match, TRBD2 (6 bases). The germline V gene encodes CDR1 MNHNS and CDR2 SASEGT. The CDR3 runs 15 residues. V gave up 4 bases and J gave up 7 bases, with 18 bases separating them. The CDR3 sequence: CASSGGDQRGHTQYF. In DNA form, the CDR3 reads TGTGCCAGCAGTGGGGGGGACCAGCGAGGCCATACGCAGTATTTT.

The CDR3: CASSPFAIGQGYEQYF. The CDR3 nucleotides are TGTGCCAGCTCACCATTCGCGATTGGACAGGGATACGAGCAGTACTTC. The V gene is TRBV18, the J gene TRBJ2-7; the match to TRBD1 covers 8 bases. The CDR3 sequence is 16 residues long. After removal of 2 bases from V and 4 bases from J, the junction contained 10 bases not matched to a gene. The germline gives CDR1 KGHSH, CDR2 LQKENI.

This clone was counted once. V and J are TRBV7-2 and TRBJ1-5; possibly TRBD1 for D (5 bases). Germline lookup yields CDR1 SGHTA and CDR2 FQGNSA. The CDR3 contains 13 residues. With 3 bases removed from V and 6 bases from J, the gap between germline ends came to 9 bases. CDR3 sequence reads: CASSLAGGQPQHF. In DNA, the CDR3 is TGTGCCAGCAGCTTGGCGGGGGGTCAGCCCCAGCATTTT.

The CDR3 sequence is CASSDRQGPNTEAFF. The CDR3 nucleotides read TGTGCCAGCAGTGACCGACAGGGGCCGAACACTGAAGCTTTCTTT. This chain connects TRBV2 to TRBJ1-1, with 8 bases lining up with TRBD1. V dropped 3 bases and J dropped 1; count of bases not matched to a gene: 4. The CDR3 has 15 residues. Germline CDR1 SNHLY, CDR2 FYNNEI.

The chain carries TRBV19 and TRBJ2-7, with 10 bases fitting TRBD2. The CDR3 totals 17 residues. The germline V gene has CDR1 LNHDA and CDR2 SQIVND (reference sequence). Losses at the gene ends were 8 bases for V and 1 base for J; bases not matched to a gene: 14. As DNA, the CDR3 is TGTGCCAGTGCCTCCGGTATAACTAGCGGGGATTCCTACGAGCAGTACTTC. It codes for CASASGITSGDSYEQYF.

This rearrangement joins TRBV29-1 to TRBJ1-6; D not resolved. This CDR3 is 13 amino acids long. V lost 5 bases and J 5 bases, leaving 10 bases between the germline ends. The V gene's germline CDR1 is SQVTM and CDR2 ANQGSEA. This CDR3 reads CSVRRENNSPLHF. In DNA, the CDR3 is TGCAGCGTTCGGCGGGAGAATAATTCACCCCTCCACTTT.

The V call is TRBV6-5, the J call TRBJ1-2, with D hard to call. The germline V gene encodes CDR1 MNHEY and CDR2 SVGAGI. This CDR3 spans 13 amino acids. V was trimmed by 7 bases and J by 0 bases, leaving 9 bases between them. CDR3 residues: CASNSRPNYGYTF. The CDR3 nucleotides read TGTGCCAGCAACTCTCGGCCTAACTATGGCTACACCTTC.

The rearrangement joins TRBV10-1 to TRBJ2-1; the D gene is possibly TRBD1 (5 bases). The germline V gene has CDR1 WNHNN and CDR2 SYGVQD (reference sequence). Trimming removed 6 bases from V and 4 bases from J, with 16 bases in between. The CDR3 runs to 15 residues. CDR3 in DNA: TGCGCCAGCAGCAACCCCGTGTCAGGGTACAATGAGCAGTTCTTC. Translating gives CASSNPVSGYNEQFF.

The chain employs TRBV4-1 and TRBJ2-1, with 8 bases fitting TRBD2. Germline CDR1 reads MGHRA; CDR2 reads YSYEKL. The CDR3 covers 17 residues. V shed 4 bases, J shed 8 bases, and the junction held 16 bases outside the gene matches. CDR3 nucleotides: TGCGCCAGCAGCCCCCGTTCGACGGGAGGGAGCCGGGATGAGCAGTTCTTC. This translates into CASSPRSTGGSRDEQFF.

V and J are TRBV4-1 and TRBJ2-6; 8 bases line up with TRBD1. CDR3 length: 17 amino acids. Losses at the gene ends were 7 bases for V and 0 bases for J; bases not matched to a gene: 8. Germline CDR1 and CDR2: MGHRA and YSYEKL. The CDR3 protein is CASNPGTGVSGANVLTF. As DNA, the CDR3 is TGCGCCAGCAACCCAGGGACAGGCGTCTCTGGGGCCAACGTCCTGACTTTC.

The chain combines TRBV6-5 with TRBJ1-1; a weak D match, TRBD1 (6 bases). Germline loops: CDR1 MNHEY, CDR2 SVGAGI. This CDR3 has 14 amino acids. V gave up 2 bases and J gave up 5 bases, with 12 bases separating them. The CDR3 DNA is TGTGCCAGCAGTTACCTGGGGGCAAGGACTGAAGCTTTCTTT. Encoded protein: CASSYLGARTEAFF.

The rearrangement links TRBV5-1 to TRBJ2-5, with D unclear. The CDR3 is made up of 14 amino acids. Germline lookup yields CDR1 SGHRS and CDR2 YFSETQ. Trimming took off 0 bases at V and 4 bases at J, with 10 bases between the two ends. CDR3 residues: CASSLGSVRETQYF. Written as DNA, the CDR3 is TGCGCCAGCAGCTTGGGATCCGTCAGAGAGACCCAGTACTTC.

The chain uses TRBV5-4 and TRBJ2-2; 10 bases map to TRBD2. The CDR3 covers 16 residues. The junction had 3 bases not matched to a gene; V was cut back by 2 bases and J by 2 bases. Germline V gene sequence: CDR1 SGHNT, CDR2 YYREEE (reference sequence). CDR3 DNA sequence: TGTGCCAGCAGCTTAGGACTAGCGGTAAACACCGGGGAGCTGTTTTTT. Protein: CASSLGLAVNTGELFF.

V and J are TRBV27 and TRBJ2-5; D is possibly TRBD2 (6 bases). V lost 1 base and J 4 bases, leaving 13 bases between the germline ends. Germline CDR1 reads MNHEY; CDR2 reads SMNVEV (reference sequence). The CDR3 is made up of 15 amino acids. CDR3 sequence reads: CASSLLGSGTETQYF. Written as DNA, the CDR3 is TGTGCCAGCAGTTTATTAGGTAGCGGTACAGAGACCCAGTACTTC.

The J gene is TRBJ1-4, the V gene TRBV5-1; 9 bases match TRBD1. The CDR3 runs 17 residues. With 1 base clipped from V and 6 bases from J, the junction kept 10 bases outside the gene matches. CDR1 SGHRS and CDR2 YFSETQ come from the germline V gene. In DNA form, the CDR3 reads TGCGCCAGCAGCTTGACCACAGGGGGCGTTTTGGATGAAAAACTGTTTTTT. Translation gives CASSLTTGGVLDEKLFF.

This rearrangement joins TRBV6-1 to TRBJ2-7; D may be TRBD2 (6 bases). This CDR3 region has 12 residues. V was shortened by 4 bases and J by 6 bases, with 10 bases between the two germline ends. CDR1 and CDR2 (germline): MNHNS, SASEGT. The DNA for the CDR3 is TGTGCCAGCAGTGTTTCGGGAGCCGAGCAGTACTTC. It encodes CASSVSGAEQYF.

The V call is TRBV6-5, the J call TRBJ1-2; D might be TRBD1 (6 bases). Trimming cost V 5 bases and J 4 bases, with 14 bases left between them. Looked up from germline, CDR1 is MNHEY and CDR2 is SVGAGI. There are 14 residues in the CDR3. In DNA, the CDR3 is TGTGCCAGCAGTAGCCCCGGGACATTCTATGGCTACACCTTC. This encodes CASSSPGTFYGYTF.

V and J are TRBV2 and TRBJ1-2, with D possibly TRBD1 on 5 matching bases. Trimming cost V 2 bases and J 2 bases, with 9 bases left between them. The CDR3 is made up of 14 amino acids. Germline V gene sequence: CDR1 SNHLY, CDR2 FYNNEI. DNA of the CDR3: TGTGCCAGCAGTGAACAGCAGGGAAACTATGGCTACACCTTC. Translating it yields CASSEQQGNYGYTF.

This chain links TRBV18 with TRBJ2-3, with 12 bases that match TRBD2. V lost 5 bases, J lost 1 base, and 13 bases stayed unmatched. CDR1 and CDR2 (germline): KGHSH, LQKENI. The CDR3 has 19 amino acids. The CDR3 region is CASSRTSGDHPQRTDTQYF. The CDR3 DNA is TGTGCCAGCTCAAGGACTAGCGGGGATCACCCACAACGCACAGATACGCAGTATTTT.

CDR3 DNA sequence: TGTGCCAGCAGCCAAGGGCCCCAGGGAGTGTCCTACAATGAGCAGTTCTTC. As protein: CASSQGPQGVSYNEQFF. The J gene is TRBJ2-1, the V gene TRBV4-2; TRBD1 or TRBD2 may be the D gene (5 bases each). V lost 1 base and J lost 1, with 14 bases in between. Germline CDR1 LGHNA, CDR2 YNFKEQ. The CDR3 totals 17 residues.

This sequence joins TRBV6-1 and TRBJ1-2; TRBD1 matches at 7 bases. The CDR3 loop spans 14 amino acids. Germline V gives CDR1 MNHNS, CDR2 SASEGT. V lost 6 bases and J lost 4; bases outside the gene matches: 8. Here the CDR3 DNA reads TGTGCCAGCAGGCCGGGACAGATCCTCTATGGCTACACCTTC. This codes for CASRPGQILYGYTF.

The chain couples TRBV4-3 to TRBJ1-1, with 7 nucleotides matching TRBD1. CDR1 and CDR2 (germline): LGHNA, YSLEER. V trimming: 4 bases; J trimming: 0 bases; junction bases outside the gene matches: 8. CDR3 size: 16 residues. CDR3 sequence: CASSLETGSMNTEAFF. The CDR3 DNA reads TGCGCCAGCAGCCTAGAGACAGGGAGCATGAACACTGAAGCTTTCTTT.

The rearrangement uses TRBV11-2 and TRBJ2-7, with D maybe TRBD2 (6 bases). Trimming removed 5 bases from V and 6 bases from J, with 11 bases in between. The CDR3 loop spans 12 amino acids. Germline CDR1 SGHAT, CDR2 FQNNGV. The CDR3 sequence: CASSQTEGEQYF. As DNA, the CDR3 is TGTGCCAGCAGCCAGACGGAGGGCGAGCAGTACTTC.